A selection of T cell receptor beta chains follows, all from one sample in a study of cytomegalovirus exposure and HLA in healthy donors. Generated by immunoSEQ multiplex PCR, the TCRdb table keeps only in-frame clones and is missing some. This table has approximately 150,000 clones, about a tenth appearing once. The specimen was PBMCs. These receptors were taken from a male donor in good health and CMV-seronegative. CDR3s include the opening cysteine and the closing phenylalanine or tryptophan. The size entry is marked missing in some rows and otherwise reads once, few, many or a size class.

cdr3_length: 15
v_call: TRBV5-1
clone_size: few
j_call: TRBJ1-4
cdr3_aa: CASSSAGSTNEKLFF

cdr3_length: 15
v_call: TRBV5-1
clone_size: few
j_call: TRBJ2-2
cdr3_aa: CASSSTSRNTGELFF

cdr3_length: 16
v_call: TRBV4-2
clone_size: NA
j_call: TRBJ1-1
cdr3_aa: CASSQGQGRMNTEAFF

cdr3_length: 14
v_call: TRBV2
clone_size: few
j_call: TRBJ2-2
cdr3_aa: CASLEGLHAGELFF

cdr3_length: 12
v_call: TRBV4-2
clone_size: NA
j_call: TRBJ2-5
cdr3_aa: CASSHILETQYF

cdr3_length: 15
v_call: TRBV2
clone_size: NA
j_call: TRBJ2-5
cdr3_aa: CASSLAGGRGETQYF

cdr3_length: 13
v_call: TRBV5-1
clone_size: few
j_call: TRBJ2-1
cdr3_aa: CASNRPDSNEQFF

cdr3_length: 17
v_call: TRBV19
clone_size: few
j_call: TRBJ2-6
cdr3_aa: CASSRGQGVSGANVLTF

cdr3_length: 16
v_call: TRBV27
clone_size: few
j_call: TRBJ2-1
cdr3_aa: CASTPESGSSYNEQFF

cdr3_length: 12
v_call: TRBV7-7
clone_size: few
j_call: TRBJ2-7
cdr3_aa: CASSTRSYEQYF

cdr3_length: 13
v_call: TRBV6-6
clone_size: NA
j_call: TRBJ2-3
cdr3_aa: CASSHPPRDTQYF

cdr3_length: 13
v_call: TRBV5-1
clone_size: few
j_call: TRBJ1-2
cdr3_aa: CASSQALPYGYTF

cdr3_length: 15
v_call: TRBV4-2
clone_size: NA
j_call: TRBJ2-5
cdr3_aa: CASSLSGTGEETQYF

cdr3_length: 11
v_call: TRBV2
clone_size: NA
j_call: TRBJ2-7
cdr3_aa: CASSPYDEQYF

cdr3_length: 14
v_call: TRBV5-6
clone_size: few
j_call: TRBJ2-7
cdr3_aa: CASSLPGENYEQYF

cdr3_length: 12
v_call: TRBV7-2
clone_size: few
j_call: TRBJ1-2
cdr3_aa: CASRDKAYGYTF

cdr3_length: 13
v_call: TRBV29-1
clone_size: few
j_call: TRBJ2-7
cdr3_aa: CSVRRDSSYEQYF

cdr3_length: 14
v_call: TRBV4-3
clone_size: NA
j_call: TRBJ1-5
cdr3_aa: CASSPQGSNQPQHF

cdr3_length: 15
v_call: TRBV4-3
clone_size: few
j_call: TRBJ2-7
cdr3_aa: CASSLRLAGRDEQYF

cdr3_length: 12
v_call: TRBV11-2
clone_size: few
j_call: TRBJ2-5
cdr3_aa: CASSLDRETQYF

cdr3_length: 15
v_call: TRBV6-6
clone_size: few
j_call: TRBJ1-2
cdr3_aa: CASSTGQGAGYGYTF

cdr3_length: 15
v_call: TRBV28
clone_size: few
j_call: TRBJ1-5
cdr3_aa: CASSENDGVTGPQHF

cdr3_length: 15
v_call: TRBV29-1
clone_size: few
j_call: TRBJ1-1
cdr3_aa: CSVGPRLNLGTEAFF

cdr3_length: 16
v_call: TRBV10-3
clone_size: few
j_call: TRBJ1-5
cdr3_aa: CAISESGPYSNQPQHF

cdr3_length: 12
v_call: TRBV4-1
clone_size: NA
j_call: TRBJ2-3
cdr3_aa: CASSQDLDTQYF

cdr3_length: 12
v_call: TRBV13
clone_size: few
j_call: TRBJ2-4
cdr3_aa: CASSPQGYIQYF

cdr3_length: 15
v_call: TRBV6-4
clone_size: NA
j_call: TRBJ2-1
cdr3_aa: CASSDQAGAYNEQFF

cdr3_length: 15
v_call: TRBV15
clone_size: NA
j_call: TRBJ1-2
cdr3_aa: CATSREGQPIYGYTF

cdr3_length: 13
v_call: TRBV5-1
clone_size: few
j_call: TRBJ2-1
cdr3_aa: CASSLATGPEQFF

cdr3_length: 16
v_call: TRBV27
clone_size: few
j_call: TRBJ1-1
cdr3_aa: CASSSSQGGHSTEAFF

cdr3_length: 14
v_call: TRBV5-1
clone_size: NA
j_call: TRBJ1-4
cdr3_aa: CASSSGQGREKLFF

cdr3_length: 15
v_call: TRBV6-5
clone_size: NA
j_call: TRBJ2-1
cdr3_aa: CASSPDRVGGRGQFF

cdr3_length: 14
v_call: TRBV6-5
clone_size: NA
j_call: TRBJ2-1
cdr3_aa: CASSSGSSYNEQFF

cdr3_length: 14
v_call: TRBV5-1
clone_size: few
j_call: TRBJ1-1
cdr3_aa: CASSYGTGTNEAFF

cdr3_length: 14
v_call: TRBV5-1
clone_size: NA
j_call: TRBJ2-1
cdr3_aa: CASSLSSTSGEQFF

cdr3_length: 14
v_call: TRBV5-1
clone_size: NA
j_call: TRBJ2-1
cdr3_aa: CASSQTSAHNEQFF

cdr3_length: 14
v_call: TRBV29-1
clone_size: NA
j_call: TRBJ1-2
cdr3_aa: CSVEGEEGDYGYTF

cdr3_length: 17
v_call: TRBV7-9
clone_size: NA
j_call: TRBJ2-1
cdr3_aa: CASSRGGLAGVYNEQFF

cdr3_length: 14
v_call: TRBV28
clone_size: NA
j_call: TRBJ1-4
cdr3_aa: CASTETPRREKLFF

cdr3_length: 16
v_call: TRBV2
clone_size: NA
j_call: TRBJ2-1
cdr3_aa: CASSGTIRDFYNEQFF

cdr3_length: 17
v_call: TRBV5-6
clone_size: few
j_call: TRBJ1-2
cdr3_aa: CASSVYQGRVFDYGYPF

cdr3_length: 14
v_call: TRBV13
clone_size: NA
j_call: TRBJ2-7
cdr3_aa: CASSSRDRYYEQYF

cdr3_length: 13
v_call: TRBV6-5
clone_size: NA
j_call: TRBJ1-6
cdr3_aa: CASRTTTGSPLHF

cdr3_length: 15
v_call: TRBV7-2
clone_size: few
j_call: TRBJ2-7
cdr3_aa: CASSPDRDESYEQYF

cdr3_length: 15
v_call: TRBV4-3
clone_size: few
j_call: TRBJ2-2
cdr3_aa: CASSQGIGETGELFF

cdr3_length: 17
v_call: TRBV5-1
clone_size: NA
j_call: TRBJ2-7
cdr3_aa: CASSSPSSGTGSHEQYF

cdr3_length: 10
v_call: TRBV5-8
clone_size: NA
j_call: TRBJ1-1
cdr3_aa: CASRAYEAFF

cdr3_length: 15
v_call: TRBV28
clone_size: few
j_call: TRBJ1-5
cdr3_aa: CASSLFAGPNQPQHF

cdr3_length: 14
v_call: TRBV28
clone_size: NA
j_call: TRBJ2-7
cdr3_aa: CASTETGHLYEQYF

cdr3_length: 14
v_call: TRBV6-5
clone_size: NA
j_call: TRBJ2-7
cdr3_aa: CASSRNRKVNEQYF

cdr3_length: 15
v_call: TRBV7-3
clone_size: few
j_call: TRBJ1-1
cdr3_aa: CASSPNSRDDTEAFF

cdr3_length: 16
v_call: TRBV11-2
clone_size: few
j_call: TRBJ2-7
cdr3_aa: CASSSPRDREGWEQYF

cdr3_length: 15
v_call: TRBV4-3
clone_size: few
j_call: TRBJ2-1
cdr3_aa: CASKSGTRIEGEQFF

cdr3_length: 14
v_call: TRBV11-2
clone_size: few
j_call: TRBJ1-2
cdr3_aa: CASSLVRGNYGYTF

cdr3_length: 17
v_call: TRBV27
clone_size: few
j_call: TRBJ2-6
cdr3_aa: CASSSGTIRSGANVLTF